Listed here are 24 T cell receptor beta chains from one sample, sequenced in a study of early T cells in non-severe SARS-CoV-2 infection. TCRdb re-called the 5' RACE reads with MiXCR, one entry per CDR3 protein. The sample consists of over 55,000 distinct CDR3 sequences, about 12% of them appearing once. Sequencing used whole blood. These receptors all stem from an adult who was a healthcare worker with PCR-confirmed SARS-CoV-2 infection or an uninfected control (not recorded which).

The sample holds many counts of this clonotype. The chain links TRBV6-5 to TRBJ2-5; 7 nucleotides agree with TRBD1. CDR1 is MNHEY and CDR2 is SVGAGI in the germline V gene. The CDR3 spans 13 residues. V lost 7 bases and J lost 1; bases outside the gene matches: 3. CDR3 coding DNA: TGTGCCAGCATGAGGGACAGCCAAGAGACCCAGTACTTC. It specifies CASMRDSQETQYF.

There are many counts of this clonotype. The chain has TRBV12-3 or TRBV12-4 and TRBJ2-7; possible D gene TRBD2, 6 bases. V lost 7 bases and J lost 7, with 20 bases in between. This CDR3 is built from 14 residues. The CDR3 DNA is TGTGCCAGCAAGACCGGGACTGGGGGTAAGGAGCAGTACTTC. Translated: CASKTGTGGKEQYF.

V gene TRBV20-1 combines with J gene TRBJ2-7, with 7 bases identical to TRBD1. The CDR3 sequence is 14 residues long. The germline CDR1 and CDR2 sequences are DFQATT and SNEGSKA (reference sequence). The trim removed 5 bases at V and 4 bases at J, leaving 11 bases unmatched. The CDR3 coding sequence is TGCAGTGCTCACACCCGGGACAGCTTTTACGAGCAGTACTTC. Translating gives CSAHTRDSFYEQYF.

This clonotype was found many times. The rearrangement joins TRBV20-1 to TRBJ2-1; D might be TRBD2 (5 bases). There are 14 residues in the CDR3. Germline V gene lookup returns CDR1 DFQATT and CDR2 SNEGSKA (reference sequence). Trimming left V 4 bases short and J 0 bases short, with 10 bases between. CDR3: CSATSGSSYNEQFF. The DNA of the CDR3 is TGCAGTGCTACCAGCGGAAGCTCCTACAATGAGCAGTTCTTC.

Ten or more counts support this clonotype. The V call is TRBV20-1, the J call TRBJ2-7; TRBD2 aligns across 9 bases. The CDR3 totals 16 residues. The V gene end was trimmed by 3 bases and the J gene end by 3 bases; junction bases not matched to a gene: 12. Per germline, CDR1 DFQATT and CDR2 SNEGSKA (reference sequence). Here the CDR3 reads CSARGRLREGLYEQYF. The CDR3 nucleotides read TGCAGTGCTAGGGGGCGATTGCGGGAGGGTCTCTACGAGCAGTACTTC.

At least ten counts were recorded for this clonotype. The chain combines TRBV7-8 with TRBJ2-1; TRBD2 might be the D (5 bases). V lost 4 bases, J lost 1 base, and 14 bases lay in between. Germline loops: CDR1 SGHVS, CDR2 FQNEAQ. This CDR3 region has 16 residues. CDR3 protein: CASSSRRGRSYNEQFF. CDR3 DNA: TGTGCCAGCAGCTCCCGACGCGGGCGATCCTACAATGAGCAGTTCTTC.

V is TRBV6-2 or TRBV6-3 and J is TRBJ2-7; perhaps D is TRBD1 or TRBD2 (6 bases each). Deletions cut 7 bases from V and 1 base from J, with 14 bases between. CDR3 length equals 14 residues. In germline, CDR1 is MNHEY, CDR2 SVGEGT. CDR3 in DNA: TGTGCCAGCATACAGGGACTGCGTTCCTACGAGCAGTACTTC. This sequence encodes CASIQGLRSYEQYF.

This clonotype was seen at least ten times. J is TRBJ1-6 and V is TRBV5-1, with no clear D. The CDR3 has 13 amino acids. Germline V CDR1 and CDR2: SGHRS, YFSETQ. V lost 0 bases and J 9 bases, leaving 7 bases between the germline ends. The DNA of the CDR3 is TGCGCCAGCAGCTTGGATCTTACTTCACCCCTCCACTTT. As protein: CASSLDLTSPLHF. The full variable domain, its missing parts supplied by reference TRBV5-1 and TRBJ1-6, is KAGVTQTPRYLIKTRGQQVTLSCSPISGHRSVSWYQQTPGQGLQFLFEYFSETQRNKGNFPGRFSGRQFSNSRSEMNVSTLELGDSALYLCASSLDLTSPLHFGNGTRLTVT.

This clonotype appeared many times. CDR3 coding DNA: TGCGCCAGCAGCCAAGACCTAGGCGGGTTTGGCAATCAGCCCCAGCATTTT. Translating gives CASSQDLGGFGNQPQHF. The V gene is TRBV4-3, the J gene TRBJ1-5; D remains unclear. CDR1 and CDR2 from the germline V gene are LGHNA and YSLEER. The CDR3 runs 17 residues. V lost 0 bases to trimming and J lost 2 bases, with 14 bases between them.

This clonotype appeared a few times. CDR3 residues: CASSEGQGGYEQYF. The CDR3 nucleotides are TGTGCCAGCAGCGAGGGACAGGGAGGCTACGAGCAGTACTTC. The chain employs TRBV9 and TRBJ2-7; 9 bases map to TRBD1. The CDR3 runs to 14 residues. Germline CDR1 is SGDLS and CDR2 is YYNGEE. Germline trimming cut 3 bases from V and 3 bases from J; bases unmatched to any gene: 4.

This clonotype was seen repeatedly, ten times or more. The J gene is TRBJ2-1, the V gene TRBV12-3 or TRBV12-4; D is uncertain. CDR3 length: 13 residues. Trimming removed 3 bases at V and 6 bases at J, with 9 bases between. CDR3 loop: CASSFQVLNEQFF. For the CDR3, the DNA is TGTGCCAGCAGTTTCCAGGTTCTCAATGAGCAGTTCTTC.

This clonotype was recorded at least ten times. The V call is TRBV7-2, the J call TRBJ2-7; D is perhaps TRBD2 (5 bases). CDR3 length: 15 residues. Trimming removed 1 base from V and 2 bases from J, with 12 bases in between. Germline CDR1 and CDR2: SGHTA and FQGNSA. The CDR3 nucleotides are TGTGCCAGCAGCTTAGTAGGGAGAGGCACCTACGAGCAGTACTTC. Translated: CASSLVGRGTYEQYF.

This chain joins TRBV25-1 and TRBJ2-7, with D maybe TRBD1 (6 bases). Deletions cut 8 bases from V and 7 bases from J, with 12 bases between. CDR1 and CDR2 (germline): MGHDK, SYGVNS. The CDR3 is made up of 11 amino acids. CDR3 protein: CASQGRTEQYF. CDR3 coding DNA: TGTGCCAGCCAGGGGCGGACAGAGCAGTACTTC.

This clonotype was picked up many times. The J gene is TRBJ2-1, the V gene TRBV24-1; no clear D gene. CDR1 and CDR2 from the germline V gene are KGHDR and SFDVKD. The V end lost 2 bases, the J end lost 5 bases, and 9 bases lay between the germline ends. This CDR3 is built from 14 residues. In nucleotides, the CDR3 is TGTGCCACCAGTGATTGGGCGGATAACAATGAGCAGTTCTTC. As protein: CATSDWADNNEQFF.

This clonotype was seen repeatedly, ten times or more. The chain recombines TRBV29-1 with TRBJ2-7; the D is unclear. The CDR3 has 15 amino acids. Looked up from germline, CDR1 is SQVTM and CDR2 is ANQGSEA. With 6 bases removed from V and 6 bases from J, the gap between germline ends came to 24 bases. The CDR3 coding sequence is TGCAGCGTGGGGTCCCAGAGCTACGACGTAGGCGAGCAGTACTTC. Residues: CSVGSQSYDVGEQYF.

This clonotype was seen repeatedly, ten times or more. The chain couples TRBV6-4 to TRBJ2-1; D is ambiguous. This CDR3 has 13 residues. Germline V gene data show CDR1 as MRHNA and CDR2 as SNTAGT. The V and J ends lost 4 bases and 4 bases respectively, with 8 bases between them. CDR3: CASSASSYNEQFF. In DNA form, the CDR3 reads TGTGCCAGCAGTGCCAGCAGTTACAATGAGCAGTTCTTC.

This clonotype was counted many times. This rearrangement joins TRBV25-1 to TRBJ1-2, with TRBD1 as a possible D gene (6 bases). Germline V gene lookup returns CDR1 MGHDK and CDR2 SYGVNS. The ends were cut back, 6 bases at V and 8 bases at J, with 13 bases in the middle. This CDR3 spans 12 amino acids. The CDR3 spells CASRGHVEGYTF. The CDR3 DNA reads as TGTGCCAGCAGGGGACATGTTGAGGGCTACACCTTC.

This chain links TRBV2 with TRBJ2-5, with a weak D call TRBD2 (5 bases). Germline V gives CDR1 SNHLY, CDR2 FYNNEI. CDR3 length: 14 residues. V shed 8 bases and J shed 1 base, with 14 bases lying between them. The CDR3 spells CASRSRAGQETQYF. Written as DNA, the CDR3 is TGTGCCAGCCGATCGAGGGCGGGCCAAGAGACCCAGTACTTC.

The chain is built from TRBV2 and TRBJ2-7, with D unclear. Germline V CDR1 and CDR2: SNHLY, FYNNEI. Trimming cost V 8 bases and J 5 bases, with 22 bases left between them. The CDR3 length is 15 residues. CDR3 sequence (DNA): TGTGCCAGCTCCCTGGTAGGATCCTGGGGAAACGAGCAGTACTTC. Its protein product is CASSLVGSWGNEQYF.

This rearrangement joins TRBV7-2 to TRBJ2-7, with 8 bases lining up with TRBD2. Trimming cost V 2 bases and J 3 bases; bases outside gene matches: 6. Germline lookup yields CDR1 SGHTA and CDR2 FQGNSA. The CDR3 contains 15 residues. In DNA, the CDR3 is TGTGCCAGCAGCTTAATAGTAGCGGGGAACTACGAGCAGTACTTC. Translated, it gives CASSLIVAGNYEQYF.

This clonotype showed up just a few times. This chain connects TRBV27 to TRBJ2-1; D unresolved. This CDR3 spans 14 amino acids. V was clipped by 1 base and J by 7 bases, with 11 bases between them. Germline V gene data show CDR1 as MNHEY and CDR2 as SMNVEV (reference sequence). The CDR3 DNA reads as TGTGCCAGCAGTTTATTTCCAGGTCAGAATGAGCAGTTCTTC. This codes for CASSLFPGQNEQFF.

Many counts were recorded for this clonotype. Written as DNA, the CDR3 is TGTGCCAGCAGCGTAGGGGGGCTCGCCACGGCCCAGTACTTC. Protein product: CASSVGGLATAQYF. The chain links TRBV9 to TRBJ2-5; possibly TRBD1 for D (6 bases). The CDR3 spans 14 residues. CDR1 is SGDLS and CDR2 is YYNGEE in the germline V gene. Trimming cost V 0 bases and J 9 bases, with 15 bases left between them.

This clonotype was observed at least ten times. DNA for the CDR3: TGTGCCAGCAGTCTCCGGGGGGGGAGCGGGACGTCCAAAAACATTCAGTACTTC. Residues: CASSLRGGSGTSKNIQYF. The rearrangement uses TRBV7-2 and TRBJ2-4; TRBD2 matches 8 bases. The V gene end was trimmed by 6 bases and the J gene end by 2 bases; junction bases not matched to a gene: 15. CDR1 SGHTA and CDR2 FQGNSA come from the germline V gene. The CDR3 has 18 residues.

In this sample, this clonotype turned up many times. The chain is built from TRBV28 and TRBJ2-3; 8 nucleotides align to TRBD1. V lost 3 bases to trimming and J lost 5 bases; unmatched junction nucleotides: 4. Looked up from germline, CDR1 is MDHEN and CDR2 is SYDVKM. The CDR3 has 14 residues. The CDR3 DNA reads as TGTGCCAGCAGTTTTCAGGGGGCGCAAGATACGCAGTATTTT. This translates into CASSFQGAQDTQYF.